This T cell receptor beta chain emerged from a study of identical twins (dated by TCRdb to about 2016). About the investigation overall: TCR alpha and beta repertoires from monozygotic twins, unrelated adults of various ages and cord blood were deep-sequenced to test whether fetal clonotypes persist. To rule out contamination, replicate twin experiments were performed at different times with different library preparation protocols. The full study reports these points: Fewer insertions were carried by abundant cord blood beta clonotypes, a similar but weaker trend appeared in young adult naive repertoires, and no such trend appeared in memory repertoires. Zero-insertion analyses could be partly confounded by invariant T cells such as MAIT and iNKT, though diverse VJ usage argued against such confounding for most clonotypes. Because the same donors could not be followed over many years, the conclusions depended on cross-sectional statistical analysis. Excess twin sharing in beta out-of-frame sequences was weaker because fewer shared sequences lowered the signal-to-noise ratio. Compared with coincidental sharing between unrelated individuals, out-of-frame TCR alpha sequences shared between twins showed an excess of sequences with low generation probability. In monozygotic twins, out-of-frame TCR alpha sharing was systematically underestimated by recombination models, although the models agreed with sharing between unrelated individuals.

V loses 3 bases of germline sequence and J loses 5 bases, and the interval between the two ends is 7 bases. Spanning cysteine to phenylalanine, the CDR3 consists of 12 amino acids. CDR3 DNA is the only sequence kept; it has 36 bases, read in frame from the first base. As encoded in the germline V gene, CDR1 is SGHTA while CDR2 is FQGNSA. Every donor in the study was a healthy Caucasian. In the case of this clonotype: It lacks a known antigen. The input lacks base qualities; no much larger clone sits a single base away.

To prepare the library, 5' RACE was applied. The instrument was an Illumina HiSeq 2000. Template switching introduced a universal primer binding site; the final cDNA contained a unique molecular identifier, enabling accurate counting of TCR cDNA molecules. Specific primers in the conserved constant-segment region were used to synthesize first-strand cDNA for the TCR alpha and beta chains. To control for contamination, each cDNA library was double barcoded with a SMART-Mk sample barcode plus Illumina barcodes. TruSeq adapter sequences, together with Illumina sample barcodes, were added in two successive PCR steps. TCR alpha and beta cDNA libraries were sequenced on the Illumina HiSeq platform with custom primers. The published analysis was carried out like this. Raw reads were processed with MiGEC to extract unique molecular identifiers, and MiXCR was used to determine CDR3 positions. For each individual, recombination models were inferred using an EM algorithm with the repgenHMM and IGoR tools. The tcR package in R was used for shared clonotype analysis, with sharing normalized by the product of cloneset sizes. To study raw recombination without the effects of thymic and clonal selection, out-of-frame nonproductive sequences were analyzed. TCRdb redid the processing of the public reads, applying fastp at Q25 and MiXCR, and retained in-frame beta chains. Each CDR3 protein appears once, grouped with its most common genes and DNA. It is TCRdb's table, rather than the study itself, that gives the V and J calls and clone size. The sample table contains 1,800,000 or so distinct CDR3 sequences; only one count was recorded for around 33% of them. Less than 0.35% of the sample is in the top ten clones.

Sequencing was carried out using cord blood. Recombination connected TRBV7-2 to TRBJ2-5; the D gene is not confidently resolved. The sequence was collected from a newborn girl in good health. The CDR3: CASSFPHETQYF. The sequenced DNA: TGTGCCAGCAGCTTCCCCCATGAGACCCAGTACTTC.